The T cell receptor beta chain under discussion was sequenced for a study of blood T cell repertoires in COVID-19. Methods used by the authors: Counts of nucleated cells, estimated from reference gene primer amplification, were obtained. Clones were read by immunoSEQ multiplex PCR, and TCRdb kept only the in-frame ones, dropping some. That table is the source of V, J and clone size, and D and trimming were worked out from the DNA. The sample consists of about 150,000 clones, about 73% of them appearing once. Germline-derived CDR1 and CDR2 are LGHDT and YNNKEL (reference sequence). V lost 8 bases to trimming and J lost 4 bases, with 12 bases between them. CDR3 size: 14 residues.

This TCR was recovered from a man of 80 years or more with acute or convalescent COVID-19. The sequenced sample was peripheral blood. This chain joins TRBV3-1 (or the pseudogene TRBV3-2) and TRBJ2-6, with TRBD2 as a possible D gene (5 bases). The CDR3 is CASGLMTGANVLTF. The DNA of the CDR3 is TGTGCCAGCGGACTCATGACCGGGGCCAACGTCCTGACTTTC.